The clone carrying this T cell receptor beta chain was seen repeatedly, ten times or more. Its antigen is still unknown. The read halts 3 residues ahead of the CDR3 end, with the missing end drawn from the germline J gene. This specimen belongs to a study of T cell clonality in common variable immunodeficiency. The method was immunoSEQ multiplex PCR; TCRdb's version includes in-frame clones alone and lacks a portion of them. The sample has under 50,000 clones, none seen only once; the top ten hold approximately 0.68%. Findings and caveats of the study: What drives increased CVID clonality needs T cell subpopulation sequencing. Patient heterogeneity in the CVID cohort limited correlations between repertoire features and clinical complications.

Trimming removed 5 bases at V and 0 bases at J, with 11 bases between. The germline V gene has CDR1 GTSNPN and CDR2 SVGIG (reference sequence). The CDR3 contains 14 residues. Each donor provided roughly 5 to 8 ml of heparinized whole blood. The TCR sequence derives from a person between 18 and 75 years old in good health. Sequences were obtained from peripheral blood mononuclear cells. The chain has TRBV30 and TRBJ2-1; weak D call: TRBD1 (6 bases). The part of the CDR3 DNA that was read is TGTGCCTGGGCGGACAGTCGCTCCTACAATGAG. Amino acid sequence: CAWADSRSYNE. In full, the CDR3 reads CAWADSRSYNEQFF.